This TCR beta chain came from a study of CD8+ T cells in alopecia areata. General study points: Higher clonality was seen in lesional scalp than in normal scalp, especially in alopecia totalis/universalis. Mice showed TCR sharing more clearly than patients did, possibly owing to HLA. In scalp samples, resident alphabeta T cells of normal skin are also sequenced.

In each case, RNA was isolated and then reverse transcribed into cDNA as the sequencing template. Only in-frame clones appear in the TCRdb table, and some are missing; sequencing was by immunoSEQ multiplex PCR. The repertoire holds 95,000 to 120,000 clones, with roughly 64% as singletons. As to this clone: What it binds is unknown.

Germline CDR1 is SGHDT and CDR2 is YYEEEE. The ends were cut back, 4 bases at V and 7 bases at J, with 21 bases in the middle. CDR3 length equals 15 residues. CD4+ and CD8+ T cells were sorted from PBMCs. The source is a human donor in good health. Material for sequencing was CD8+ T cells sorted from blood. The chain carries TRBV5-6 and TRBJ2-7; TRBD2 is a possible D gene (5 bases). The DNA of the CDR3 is TGTGCCAGCAGCCTCCACACTGGACTCCCCGGGGAGCAGTACTTC. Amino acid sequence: CASSLHTGLPGEQYF.